This T cell receptor beta chain was profiled in a study of Ad26.COV2.S vaccination and SARS-CoV-2 variants. Overall study: Doses of Ad26.COV2.S were injected into muscle once or twice, 56 days apart. Study outcomes and limitations: Total responses of T cells may have been underestimated by the analyses of TCR breadth and depth. Across vaccine and placebo recipients, the breadth of non-spike TCRs was similar.

Treatment specified: some 19 received Ad26.COV2.S at low or high dose, single or two shots; several received placebo; per-sample allocation not given. After the first vaccine or placebo injection, samples were drawn on day 63. The study used a vaccine consisting of an Ad26 vector that expressed Wuhan-strain SARS-CoV-2 spike. The assay was immunoSEQ multiplex PCR, and TCRdb's table has in-frame clones only and misses some. The sample records about 400,000 clones, around nine tenths being singletons. To note about this clone: Its antigen is undetermined.

CDR3 size: 16 residues. The V gene's germline CDR1 is LNHDA and CDR2 SQIVND (reference sequence). V was pared by 3 bases and J by 4 bases, with 15 bases between. The chain combines TRBV19 with TRBJ1-4; a possible D gene is TRBD1 (5 bases). Sequenced material: peripheral blood, taken in a trial of Ad26.COV2.S vaccine versus placebo. This receptor was taken from a person between 18 and 65 years old who received the Ad26.COV2.S COVID-19 vaccine or a placebo. The CDR3 is CASSMVRGQLNEKLFF. CDR3 in DNA: TGTGCCAGTAGTATGGTAAGAGGACAACTTAATGAAAAACTGTTTTTT.